Here is one T cell receptor beta chain with its context. As yet, its antigen is unknown. The record originates from a study of graft-versus-host responses after intestinal transplantation. About the study: As for transplant type, recipients had multivisceral, liver-intestinal, or isolated intestinal grafts. Study-wide findings and caveats: The recipient marrow held GvH clones, and some of them showed up first in ileum or blood.

Data came from immunoSEQ multiplex PCR; TCRdb stores just in-frame clones and leaves some out. The sample lists 75,000 to 100,000 clones, approximately 90% occurring once. Sequences were derived from unstimulated CD4+ T cells sorted from spleen or lymph node cells, sampled before intestinal transplant. The source is a human donor who received an intestinal transplant.

The DNA of the CDR3 is TGTGCCACACAGGGGAGCTCCTATAATTCACCCCTCCACTTT. This sequence encodes CATQGSSYNSPLHF. The rearrangement links TRBV6-1 to TRBJ1-6; 7 bases match TRBD1. V was clipped by 10 bases and J by 0 bases; unmatched bases: 3. Germline CDR1 reads MNHNS; CDR2 reads SASEGT. The CDR3 loop spans 14 amino acids.